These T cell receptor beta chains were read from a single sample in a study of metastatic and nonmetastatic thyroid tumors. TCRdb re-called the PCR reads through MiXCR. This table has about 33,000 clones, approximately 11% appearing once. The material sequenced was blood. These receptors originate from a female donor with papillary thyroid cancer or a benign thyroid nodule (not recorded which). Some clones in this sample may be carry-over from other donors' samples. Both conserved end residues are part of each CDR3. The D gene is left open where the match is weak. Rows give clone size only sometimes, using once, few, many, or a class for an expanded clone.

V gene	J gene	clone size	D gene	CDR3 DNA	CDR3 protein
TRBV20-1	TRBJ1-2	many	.	TGCAGTGCTAGATCCGACCGAGCTAACTATGGCTACACCTTC	CSARSDRANYGYTF
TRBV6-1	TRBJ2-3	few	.	TGTGCCAGCAGTGTCTCCGGCACAGATACGCAGTATTTT	CASSVSGTDTQYF
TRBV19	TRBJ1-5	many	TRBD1	TGTGCCAGTAGTTTCGACAGGGGGCTAAGTCAGCCCCAGCATTTT	CASSFDRGLSQPQHF
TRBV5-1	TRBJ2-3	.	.	TGCGCCAGCAGCTTGGAAGGAGCGCAGTATTTT	CASSLEGAQYF
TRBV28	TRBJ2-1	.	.	TGTGCCAGCAGTACGTGGAGGTTGCAACTAGGGGCGTATAGTGAGCAGTTCTTC	CASSTWRLQLGAYSEQFF
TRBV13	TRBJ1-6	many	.	TGTGCCAGCAGCTTTAGCTCCTATAATTCACCCCTCCACTTT	CASSFSSYNSPLHF
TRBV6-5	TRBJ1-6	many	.	TGTGCCAGCAGAAACCGGGAAATTATAGTGTCCTATAATTCACCCCTCCACTTT	CASRNREIIVSYNSPLHF
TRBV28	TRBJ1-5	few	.	TGTGCCAGCAGTTTCGGGGCAGCAATCAAACCCCAGCATTTT	CASSFGAAIKPQHF
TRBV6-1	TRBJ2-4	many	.	TGTGCCAGCAGTGTGGACAAAAACATTCAGTACTTC	CASSVDKNIQYF
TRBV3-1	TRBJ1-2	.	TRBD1	TGTGCCAGCAGCCCGTCGTTTACCGGGACAGGGGGCGGATTTAACTATGGCTACACCTTC	CASSPSFTGTGGGFNYGYTF
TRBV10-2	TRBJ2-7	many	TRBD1	TGCGCCAGCAGTGCCGCAGGGGGCAGCGAGCAGTACTTC	CASSAAGGSEQYF
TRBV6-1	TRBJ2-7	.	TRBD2	TGTGCCAGCAGTAGACGGGAGGAATCCTACGAGCAGTACTTC	CASSRREESYEQYF
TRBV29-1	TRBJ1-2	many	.	TGCAGCGTTCGCGATGGCTACACCTTC	CSVRDGYTF
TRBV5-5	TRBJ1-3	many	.	TGTGCCAGCAGCTTGCGATCGTCTTCTGGAAACACCATATATTTT	CASSLRSSSGNTIYF
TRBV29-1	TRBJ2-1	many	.	TGCAGCGTCAGATACAACGGTGAGCAGTTCTTC	CSVRYNGEQFF
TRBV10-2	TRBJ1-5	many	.	TGCGCCAGCAGTGAGTTGGGAGGCGGCAATCAGCCCCAGCATTTT	CASSELGGGNQPQHF
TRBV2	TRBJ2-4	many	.	TGTGCCAGCAGTGAAGAGACCCACGGGAACATTCAGTACTTC	CASSEETHGNIQYF
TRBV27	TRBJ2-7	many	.	TGTGCCAGCAGCGCCACCAGGGAATCCTACGAGCAGTACTTC	CASSATRESYEQYF
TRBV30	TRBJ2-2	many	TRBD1	TGTGCCTGGACCGGGACAGTGAGCGGGGAGCTGTTTTTT	CAWTGTVSGELFF
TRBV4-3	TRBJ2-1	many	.	TGCGCCAGCAGCCAAGATGGAGGCCGATACAATGAGCAGTTCTTC	CASSQDGGRYNEQFF
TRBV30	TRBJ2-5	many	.	TGTGCCTCCGAGGGGGATTTTAACCAAGAGACCCAGTACTTC	CASEGDFNQETQYF
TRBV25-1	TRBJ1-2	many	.	TGTGCCAGCAGTGAATTGAACATCAACTATGGCTACACCTTC	CASSELNINYGYTF
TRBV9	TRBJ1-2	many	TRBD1	TGTGCCAGCAGCCCCTCGGGGGGCGTAGGGGGCGGCTACACCTTC	CASSPSGGVGGGYTF
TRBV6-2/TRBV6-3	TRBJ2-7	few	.	TGTGCCAGCAGAGAGACCCAACTGAGTTCCTTCGAGCAGTACTTC	CASRETQLSSFEQYF
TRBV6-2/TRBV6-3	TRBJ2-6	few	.	TGTGCCAGCAGTCCTTATGGGCCTGGGGCCAACGCCATGACTTTC	CASSPYGPGANAMTF
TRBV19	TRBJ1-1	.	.	TGTGCCAGTAGTATCGCCGTGGACACTGAAGCTTTCTTT	CASSIAVDTEAFF
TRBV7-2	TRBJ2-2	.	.	TGTGCCAGCAGCTTAGCGGGAGGCATGGGCGGGGAGCTGTTTTTT	CASSLAGGMGGELFF
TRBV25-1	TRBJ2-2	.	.	TGTGCCAGCAGTGGGGAAGGGGAAACCGGGGAGCTGTTTTTT	CASSGEGETGELFF
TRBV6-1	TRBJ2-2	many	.	TGTGCCAGCAGCGCAGGCACCGGGGAGCTGTTTTTT	CASSAGTGELFF
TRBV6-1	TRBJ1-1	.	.	TGTGCCAGCAGTGGACAGAACACTGAAGCTTTCTTT	CASSGQNTEAFF
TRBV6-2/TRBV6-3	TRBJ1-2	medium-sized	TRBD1	TGTGCCAGCAGTGACAGGGTAATCCATGGCTACACCTTC	CASSDRVIHGYTF
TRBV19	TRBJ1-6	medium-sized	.	TGTGCCAGTAGTATAAACCGGGACGGAAATTCACCCCTCCACTTT	CASSINRDGNSPLHF
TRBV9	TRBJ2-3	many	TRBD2	TGTGCCAGCAGCGTATCGGGGGGTACCATCACAGATACGCAGTATTTT	CASSVSGGTITDTQYF
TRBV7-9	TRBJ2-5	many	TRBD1	TGTGCCAGCAGCTTAAGACAGGGGCTCCAAGAGACCCAGTACTTC	CASSLRQGLQETQYF
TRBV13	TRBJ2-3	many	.	TGTGCCAGCAGCTTACTGGCTAGCTCGAAAGCGGCAGATACGCAGTATTTT	CASSLLASSKAADTQYF
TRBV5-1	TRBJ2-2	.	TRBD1	TGCGCCAGCAGCTTAACCGGGACAGAGACCGGGGAGCTGTTTTTT	CASSLTGTETGELFF
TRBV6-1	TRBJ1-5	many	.	TGTGCCAGCAGTGAACTCGCAGGTGAGCAGCAGCCCCAGCATTTT	CASSELAGEQQPQHF
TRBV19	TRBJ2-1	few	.	TGTGCCAGTGAATCTCGTGGGTCAGACAATGAGCAGTTCTTC	CASESRGSDNEQFF
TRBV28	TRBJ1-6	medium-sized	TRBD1	TGTGCCAGCAGTACGGGACAGGGGGAAAATTCACCCCTCCACTTT	CASSTGQGENSPLHF
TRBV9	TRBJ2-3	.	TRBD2	TGTGCCAGCAGCGCTACTAGCGGAGATACGCAGTATTTT	CASSATSGDTQYF